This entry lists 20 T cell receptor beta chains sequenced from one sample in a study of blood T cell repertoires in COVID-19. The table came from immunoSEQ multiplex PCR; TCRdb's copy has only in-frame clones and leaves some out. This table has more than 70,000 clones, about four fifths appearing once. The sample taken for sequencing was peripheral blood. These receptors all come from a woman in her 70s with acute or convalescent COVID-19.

CDR3 DNA sequence: TGCAGTGCTAGTCAGGCGGGAGTCAGTGAGCAGTTCTTC. It translates to CSASQAGVSEQFF. V and J are TRBV20-1 and TRBJ2-1, with 7 bases lining up with TRBD2. The junction had 8 bases not matched to a gene; V was cut back by 3 bases and J by 9 bases. This CDR3 is built from 13 residues. The V gene's germline CDR1 is DFQATT and CDR2 SNEGSKA (reference sequence).

This chain's CDR3 is CASKGGTGVNTGELFF. The CDR3 region has the DNA TGTGCCAGCAAGGGGGGGACTGGAGTTAACACCGGGGAGCTGTTTTTT. The chain has TRBV2 and TRBJ2-2, with a weak D call TRBD2 (7 bases). Germline V lookup: CDR1 SNHLY, CDR2 FYNNEI. V shed 7 bases and J shed 2 bases, with 17 bases lying between them. The CDR3 spans 16 residues.

CDR3 nucleotides: TGCGCCAGCAGCTTGGAGCGAGCGGGAGAAGAGACCCAGTACTTC. The encoded protein is CASSLERAGEETQYF. V is TRBV5-1 and J is TRBJ2-5; TRBD2 matches 8 bases. The CDR3 totals 15 residues. After removal of 0 bases from V and 3 bases from J, the junction contained 4 bases not matched to a gene. Germline loops: CDR1 SGHRS, CDR2 YFSETQ.

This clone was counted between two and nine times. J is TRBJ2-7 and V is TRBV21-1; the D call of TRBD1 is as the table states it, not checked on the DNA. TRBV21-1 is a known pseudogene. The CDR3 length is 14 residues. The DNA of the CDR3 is TGTGCCTTCTTGAAAGACAGGGAGGTCTACGAGCAGTACTTC. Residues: CAFLKDREVYEQYF.

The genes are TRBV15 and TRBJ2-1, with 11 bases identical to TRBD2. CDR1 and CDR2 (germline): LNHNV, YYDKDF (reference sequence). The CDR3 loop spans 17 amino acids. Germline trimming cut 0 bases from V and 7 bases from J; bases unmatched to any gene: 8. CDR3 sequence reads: CATSREGTSGPWNEQFF. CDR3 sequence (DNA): TGTGCCACCAGCAGAGAGGGGACTAGCGGACCCTGGAATGAGCAGTTCTTC.

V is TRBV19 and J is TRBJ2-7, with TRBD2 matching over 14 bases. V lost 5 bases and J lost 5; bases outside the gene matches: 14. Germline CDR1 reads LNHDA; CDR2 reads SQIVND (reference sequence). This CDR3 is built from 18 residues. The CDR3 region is CASSEFSGTSGSPHEQYF. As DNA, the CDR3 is TGTGCCAGTAGTGAATTCAGCGGGACTAGCGGGAGTCCCCACGAGCAGTACTTC.

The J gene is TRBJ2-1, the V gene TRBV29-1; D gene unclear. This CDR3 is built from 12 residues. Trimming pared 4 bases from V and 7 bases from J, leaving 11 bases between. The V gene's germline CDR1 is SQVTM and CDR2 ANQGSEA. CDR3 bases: TGCAGCGTTGCCTACTTCGGGAATGAGCAGTTCTTC. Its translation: CSVAYFGNEQFF.

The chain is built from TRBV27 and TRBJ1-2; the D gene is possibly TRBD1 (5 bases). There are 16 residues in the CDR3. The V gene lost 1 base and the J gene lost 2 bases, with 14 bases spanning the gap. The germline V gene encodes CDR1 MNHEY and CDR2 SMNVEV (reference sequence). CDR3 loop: CASSLLGRAPNYGYTF. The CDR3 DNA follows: TGTGCCAGCAGTTTATTAGGCAGGGCCCCAAACTATGGCTACACCTTC.

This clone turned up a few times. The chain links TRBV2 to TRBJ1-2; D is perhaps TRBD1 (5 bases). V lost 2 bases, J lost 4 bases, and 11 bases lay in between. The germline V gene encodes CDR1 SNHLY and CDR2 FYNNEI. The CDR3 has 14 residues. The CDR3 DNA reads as TGTGCCAGCAGTGAAAGGGGTCTAAGCTATGGCTACACCTTC. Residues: CASSERGLSYGYTF.

CDR3 sequence (DNA): TGTGCCAGCAGCCGTCCCGGGACAGGGGGCTACGAGCAGTACTTC. It encodes CASSRPGTGGYEQYF. The chain carries TRBV5-5 and TRBJ2-7; the match to TRBD1 covers 11 bases. The germline V gene encodes CDR1 SGHKS and CDR2 YYEKEE (reference sequence). This CDR3 comprises 15 residues. V was clipped by 4 bases and J by 3 bases; unmatched bases: 6.

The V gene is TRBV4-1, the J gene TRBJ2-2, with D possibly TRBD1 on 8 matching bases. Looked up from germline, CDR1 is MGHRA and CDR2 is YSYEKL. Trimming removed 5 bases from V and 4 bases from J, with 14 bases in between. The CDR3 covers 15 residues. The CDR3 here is CASSSQGGVTGELFF. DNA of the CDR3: TGCGCCAGCAGCTCACAGGGGGGGGTCACCGGGGAGCTGTTTTTT.

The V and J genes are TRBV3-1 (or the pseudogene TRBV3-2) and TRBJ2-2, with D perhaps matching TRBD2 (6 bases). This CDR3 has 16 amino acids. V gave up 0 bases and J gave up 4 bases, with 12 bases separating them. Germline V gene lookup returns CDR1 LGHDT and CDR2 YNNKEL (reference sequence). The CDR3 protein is CASSQEYGTLTGELFF. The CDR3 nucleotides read TGTGCCAGCAGCCAAGAATACGGGACTCTCACCGGGGAGCTGTTTTTT.

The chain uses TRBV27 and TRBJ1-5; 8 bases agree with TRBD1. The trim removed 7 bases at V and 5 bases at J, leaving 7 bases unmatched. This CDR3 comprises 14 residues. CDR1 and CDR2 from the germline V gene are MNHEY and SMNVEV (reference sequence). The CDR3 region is CASKETGDYQPQHF. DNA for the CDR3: TGTGCCAGCAAGGAGACAGGGGATTATCAGCCCCAGCATTTT.

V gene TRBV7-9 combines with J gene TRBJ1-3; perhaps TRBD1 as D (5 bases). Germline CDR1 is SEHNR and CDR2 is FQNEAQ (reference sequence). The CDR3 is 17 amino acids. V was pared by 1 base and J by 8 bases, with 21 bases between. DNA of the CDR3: TGTGCCAGCAGCTTAGGTGCGGGGATTGGGGCCGGTCACACCATATATTTT. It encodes CASSLGAGIGAGHTIYF.

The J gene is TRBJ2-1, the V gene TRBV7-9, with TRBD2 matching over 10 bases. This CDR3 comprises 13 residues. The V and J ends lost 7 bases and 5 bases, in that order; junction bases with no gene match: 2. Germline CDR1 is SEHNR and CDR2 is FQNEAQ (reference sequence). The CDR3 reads CASILAGDNEQFF. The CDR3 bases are TGTGCCAGCATTCTAGCGGGAGACAATGAGCAGTTCTTC.

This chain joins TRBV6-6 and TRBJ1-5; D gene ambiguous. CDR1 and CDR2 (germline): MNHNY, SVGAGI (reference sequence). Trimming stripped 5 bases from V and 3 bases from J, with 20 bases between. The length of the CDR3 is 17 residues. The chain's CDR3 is CASSQLSGRRDNQPQHF. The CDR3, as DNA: TGTGCCAGCAGTCAGTTATCGGGTAGGAGAGACAATCAGCCCCAGCATTTT.

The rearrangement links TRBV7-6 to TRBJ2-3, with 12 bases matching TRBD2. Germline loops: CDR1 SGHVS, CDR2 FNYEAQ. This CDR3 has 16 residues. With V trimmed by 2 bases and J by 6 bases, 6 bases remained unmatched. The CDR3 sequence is CASSLRLAGVADTQYF. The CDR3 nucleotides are TGTGCCAGCAGCTTAAGACTAGCGGGAGTGGCGGATACGCAGTATTTT.

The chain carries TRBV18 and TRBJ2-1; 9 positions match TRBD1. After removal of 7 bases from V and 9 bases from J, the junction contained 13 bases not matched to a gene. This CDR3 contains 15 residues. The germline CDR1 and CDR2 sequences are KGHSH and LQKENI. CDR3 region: CASYNPGQGLGEQFF. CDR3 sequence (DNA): TGTGCCAGCTACAATCCGGGACAGGGACTGGGTGAGCAGTTCTTC. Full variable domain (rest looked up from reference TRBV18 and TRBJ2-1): NAGVMQNPRHLVRRRGQEARLRCSPMKGHSHVYWYRQLPEEGLKFMVYLQKENIIDESGMPKERFSAEFPKEGPSILRIQQVVRGDSAAYFCASYNPGQGLGEQFFGPGTRLTVL.

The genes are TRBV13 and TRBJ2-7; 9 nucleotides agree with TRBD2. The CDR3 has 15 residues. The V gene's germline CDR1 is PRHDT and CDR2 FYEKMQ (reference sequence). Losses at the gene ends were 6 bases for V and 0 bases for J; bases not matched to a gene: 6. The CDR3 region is CASREGGLASYEQYF. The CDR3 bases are TGTGCCAGCAGGGAGGGGGGACTAGCCTCCTACGAGCAGTACTTC.

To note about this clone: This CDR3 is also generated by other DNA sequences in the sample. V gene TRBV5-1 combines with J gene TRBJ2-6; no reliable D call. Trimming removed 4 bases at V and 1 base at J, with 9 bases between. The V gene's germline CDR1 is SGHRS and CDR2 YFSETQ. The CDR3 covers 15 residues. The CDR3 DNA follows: TGCGCCAGCAGCCTCGGTTCATCTGGGGCCAACGTCCTGACTTTC. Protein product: CASSLGSSGANVLTF.